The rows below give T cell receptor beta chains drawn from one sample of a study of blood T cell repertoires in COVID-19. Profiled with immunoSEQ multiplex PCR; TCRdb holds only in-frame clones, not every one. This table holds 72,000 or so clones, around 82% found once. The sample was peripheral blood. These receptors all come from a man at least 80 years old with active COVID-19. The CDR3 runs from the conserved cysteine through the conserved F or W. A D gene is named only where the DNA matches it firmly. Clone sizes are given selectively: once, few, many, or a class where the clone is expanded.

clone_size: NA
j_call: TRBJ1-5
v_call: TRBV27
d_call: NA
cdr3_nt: TGTGCCAGCAGGGGCAGGGGAAATCAGCCCCAGCATTTT
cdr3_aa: CASRGRGNQPQHF

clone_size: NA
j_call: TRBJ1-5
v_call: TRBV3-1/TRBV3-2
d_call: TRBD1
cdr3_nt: TGTGCCAGCAGCCAAGGGTGGGCAGGGGGACAGCCCCAGCATTTT
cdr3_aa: CASSQGWAGGQPQHF

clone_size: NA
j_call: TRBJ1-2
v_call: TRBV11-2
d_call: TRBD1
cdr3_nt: TGTGCCAGCAGCTTAGCAGGGACAGGGGGGAGCTATGGCTACACCTTC
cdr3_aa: CASSLAGTGGSYGYTF

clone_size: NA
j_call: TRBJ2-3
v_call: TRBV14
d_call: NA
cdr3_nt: TGTGCCAGCAGCCACCGTCTTTACGGGGGGCGCACAGATACGCAGTATTTT
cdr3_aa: CASSHRLYGGRTDTQYF

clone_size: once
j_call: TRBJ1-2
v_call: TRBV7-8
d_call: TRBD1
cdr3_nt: TGTGCCAGCAGCCTCTCCGGGACAGGGCGTTATGGCTACACCTTC
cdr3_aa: CASSLSGTGRYGYTF

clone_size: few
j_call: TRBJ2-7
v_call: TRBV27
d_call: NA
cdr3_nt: TGTGCCAGCAGCCGCGACAGGATCTACGAGCAGTACTTC
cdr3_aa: CASSRDRIYEQYF

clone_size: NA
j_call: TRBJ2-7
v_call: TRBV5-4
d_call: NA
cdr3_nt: TGTGCCAGCAGCTTGGGGCCCTCAAGCTCCTACGAGCAGTACTTC
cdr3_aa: CASSLGPSSSYEQYF

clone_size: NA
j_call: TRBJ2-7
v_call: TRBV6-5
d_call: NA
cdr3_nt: TGTGCCAGCAGTTACTCACTAGGCTACGAGCAGTACTTC
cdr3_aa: CASSYSLGYEQYF

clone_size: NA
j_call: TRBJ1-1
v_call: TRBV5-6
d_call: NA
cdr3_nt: TGTGCCAGCAGCTTGGCCGTACAGGGTGTGTACACTGAAGCTTTCTTT
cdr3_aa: CASSLAVQGVYTEAFF

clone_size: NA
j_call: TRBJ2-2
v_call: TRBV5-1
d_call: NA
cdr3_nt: TGCGCCAGCAGCTTGACCTTCGGGACATCCTCGAACACCGGGGAGCTGTTTTTT
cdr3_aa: CASSLTFGTSSNTGELFF

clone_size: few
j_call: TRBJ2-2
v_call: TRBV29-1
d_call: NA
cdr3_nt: TGCAGCGTAGCGAGGGGGTTAGGCGGGGAGCTGTTTTTT
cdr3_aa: CSVARGLGGELFF

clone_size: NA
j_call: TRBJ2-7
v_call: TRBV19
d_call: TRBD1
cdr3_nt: TGTGCCAGTAGTACCCGCGGGACAGGGTTTTTCTACGAGCAGTACTTC
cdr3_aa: CASSTRGTGFFYEQYF

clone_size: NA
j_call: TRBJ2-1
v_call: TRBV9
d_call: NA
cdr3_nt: TGTGCCAGCAGCGTAATGAACTTAAACAATGAGCAGTTCTTC
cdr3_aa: CASSVMNLNNEQFF

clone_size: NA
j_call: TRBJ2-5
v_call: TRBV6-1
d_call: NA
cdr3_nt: TGTGCCAGCAGTGAAACTCGGGGTACATCATCAGAGACCCAGTACTTC
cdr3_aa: CASSETRGTSSETQYF

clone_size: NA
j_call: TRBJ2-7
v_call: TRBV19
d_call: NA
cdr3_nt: TGTGCCAGTAGTACCACAGCGGACCCCTCCTACGAGCAGTACTTC
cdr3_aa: CASSTTADPSYEQYF

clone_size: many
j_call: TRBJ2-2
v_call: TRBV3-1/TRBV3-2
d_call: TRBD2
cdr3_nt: TGTGCCAGCAGCCAATTTGGCCGGGGGGTGGCCGGGGAGCTGTTTTTT
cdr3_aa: CASSQFGRGVAGELFF

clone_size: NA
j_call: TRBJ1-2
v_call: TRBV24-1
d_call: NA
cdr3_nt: TGTGCCACCAGTGATTCCGGGATGCGGTATGGCTACACCTTC
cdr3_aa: CATSDSGMRYGYTF

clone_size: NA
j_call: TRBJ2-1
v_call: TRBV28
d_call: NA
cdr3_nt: TGTGCCAGCAGTTTACGACTTAACAACAATGAGCAGTTCTTC
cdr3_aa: CASSLRLNNNEQFF

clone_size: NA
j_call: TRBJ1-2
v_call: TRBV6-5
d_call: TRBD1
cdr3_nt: TGTGCCAGCAGTCCGTCGACAGGGGTATATTATGGCTACACCTTC
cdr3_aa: CASSPSTGVYYGYTF

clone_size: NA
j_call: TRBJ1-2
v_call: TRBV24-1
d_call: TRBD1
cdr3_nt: TGTGCCACCAGTGATACCGGGACAGGGACGTTTCGCTACACCTTC
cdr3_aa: CATSDTGTGTFRYTF

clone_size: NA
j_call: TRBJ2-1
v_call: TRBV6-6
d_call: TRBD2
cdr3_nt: TGTGCCAGCAGTTCCCAAAGACTAGCGGGAGTCTATGAGCAGTTCTTC
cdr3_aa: CASSSQRLAGVYEQFF

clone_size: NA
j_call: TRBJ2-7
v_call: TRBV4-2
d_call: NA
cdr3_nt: TGTGCCAGCAGCCAAGCGATATCGGGGGACTACGAGCAGTACTTC
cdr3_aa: CASSQAISGDYEQYF

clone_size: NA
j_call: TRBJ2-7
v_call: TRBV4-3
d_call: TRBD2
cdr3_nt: TGCGCCAGCAGCCAAGATACCGGCGGGGGGGCTCAGGAGCAGTACTTC
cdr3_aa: CASSQDTGGGAQEQYF

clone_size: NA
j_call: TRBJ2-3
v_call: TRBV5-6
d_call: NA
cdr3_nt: TGTGCCAGCAGCCAACCGACGGGGGTCCCTAGCACAGATACGCAGTATTTT
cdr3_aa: CASSQPTGVPSTDTQYF

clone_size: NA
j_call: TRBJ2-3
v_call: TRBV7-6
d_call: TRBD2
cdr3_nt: TGTGCCAGCAGCCTCAGGACTAGCGGGGGGGGCACAGATACGCAGTATTTT
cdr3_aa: CASSLRTSGGGTDTQYF

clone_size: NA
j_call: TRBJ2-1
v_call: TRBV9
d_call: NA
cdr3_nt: TGTGCCAGCAGCTCCTCGGGACTGGGCTACAATGAGCAGTTCTTC
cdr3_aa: CASSSSGLGYNEQFF

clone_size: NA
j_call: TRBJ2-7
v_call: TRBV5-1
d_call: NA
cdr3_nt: TGCGCCAGCAGCAAGGACAGCTACGAGCAGTACTTC
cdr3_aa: CASSKDSYEQYF

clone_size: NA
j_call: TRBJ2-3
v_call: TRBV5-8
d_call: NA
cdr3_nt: TGTGCCAGCAGCTTGGGGCACACAGATACGCAGTATTTT
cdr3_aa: CASSLGHTDTQYF

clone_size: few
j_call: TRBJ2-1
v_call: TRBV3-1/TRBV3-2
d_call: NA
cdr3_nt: TGTGCCAGCAGCCATCGCCGACAGGTAGTACAATTTCAGATCTTC
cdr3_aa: CASSHRRQVVQFQIF

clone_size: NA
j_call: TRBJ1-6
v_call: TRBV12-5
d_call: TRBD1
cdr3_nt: TGTGCTAGTGGTTTGGCTCCGGGACAGTGGTATAATTCACCCCTCCACTTT
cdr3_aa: CASGLAPGQWYNSPLHF

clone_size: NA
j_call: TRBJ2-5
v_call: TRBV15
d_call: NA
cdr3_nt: TGTGCCACTGGAGGGCCAGATCAAGAGACCCAGTACTTC
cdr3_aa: CATGGPDQETQYF

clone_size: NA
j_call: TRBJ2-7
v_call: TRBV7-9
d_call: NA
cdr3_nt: TGTGCCAGCAGCTTAGTAGGGGCGTTTTACGAGCAGTACTTC
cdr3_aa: CASSLVGAFYEQYF

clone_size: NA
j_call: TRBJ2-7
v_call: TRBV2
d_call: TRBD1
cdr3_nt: TGTGCCAGCAGCAGACAGGGTCCTACCTACGAGCAGTACTTC
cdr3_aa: CASSRQGPTYEQYF

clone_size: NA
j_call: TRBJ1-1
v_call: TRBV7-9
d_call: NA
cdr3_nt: TGTGCCAGCAGCGCGCAACAGGGTTCCGGTGGGTTACAAGCTTTCTTT
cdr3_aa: CASSAQQGSGGLQAFF

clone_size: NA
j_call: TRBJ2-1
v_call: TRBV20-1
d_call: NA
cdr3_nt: TGCAGTGCCCCCCCTGCGGAGGAGCAGTTCTTC
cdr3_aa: CSAPPAEEQFF

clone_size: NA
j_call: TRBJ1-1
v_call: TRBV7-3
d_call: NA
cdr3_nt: TGTGCCAGCAGCTTGACATTGAACACTGAAGCTTTCTTT
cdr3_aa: CASSLTLNTEAFF

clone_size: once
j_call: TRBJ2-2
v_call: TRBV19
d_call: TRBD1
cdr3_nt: TGTGCCAGTACCTCGACAGGGCAGGCCGGGGAGCTGTTTTTT
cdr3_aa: CASTSTGQAGELFF

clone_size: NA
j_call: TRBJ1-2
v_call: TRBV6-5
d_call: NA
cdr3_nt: TGTGCCAGCAGGAGGAATATGCAAAACTCATATGGCTACACCTTC
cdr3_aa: CASRRNMQNSYGYTF

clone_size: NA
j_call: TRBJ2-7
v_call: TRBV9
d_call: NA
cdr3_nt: TGTGCCAGCAGCGAGACCTACAGGTCGCAGCAGTACTTC
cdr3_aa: CASSETYRSQQYF

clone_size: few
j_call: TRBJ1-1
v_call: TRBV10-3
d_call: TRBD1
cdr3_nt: TGTGCCATCAGCCCCCGACAGGGGGCGGACACTGAAGCTTTCTTT
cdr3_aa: CAISPRQGADTEAFF

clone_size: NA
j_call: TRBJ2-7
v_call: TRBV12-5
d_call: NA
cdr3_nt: TGTGCTAGTGGTTTAAGGGGGTCCTACGAGCAGTACTTC
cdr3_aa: CASGLRGSYEQYF

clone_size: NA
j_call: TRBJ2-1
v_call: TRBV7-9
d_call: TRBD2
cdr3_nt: TGTGCCAGCAGCTTAGCGGGGACTAGAAGCTATGAGCAGTTCTTC
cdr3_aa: CASSLAGTRSYEQFF

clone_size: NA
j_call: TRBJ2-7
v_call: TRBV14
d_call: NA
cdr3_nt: TGTGCCAGCAGCCGAGAGCGGCTAGCAACGGCTACCGAGCAGTACTTC
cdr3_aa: CASSRERLATATEQYF